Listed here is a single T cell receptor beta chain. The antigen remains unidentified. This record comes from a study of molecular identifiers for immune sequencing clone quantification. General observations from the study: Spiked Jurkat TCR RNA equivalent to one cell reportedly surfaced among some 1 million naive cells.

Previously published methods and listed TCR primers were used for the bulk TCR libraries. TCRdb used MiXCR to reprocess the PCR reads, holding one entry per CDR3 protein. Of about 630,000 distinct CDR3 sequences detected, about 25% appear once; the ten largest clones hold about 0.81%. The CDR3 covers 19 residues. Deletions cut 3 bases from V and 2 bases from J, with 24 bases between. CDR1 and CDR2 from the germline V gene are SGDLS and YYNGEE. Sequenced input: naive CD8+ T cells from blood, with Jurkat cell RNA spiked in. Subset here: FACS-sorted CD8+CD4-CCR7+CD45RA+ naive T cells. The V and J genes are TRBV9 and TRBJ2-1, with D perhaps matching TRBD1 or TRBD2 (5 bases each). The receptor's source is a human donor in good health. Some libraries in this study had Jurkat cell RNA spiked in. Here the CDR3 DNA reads TGTGCCAGCAGCGCCAGTATAGTTATTCCCGGGGCCCCCTACAATGAGCAGTTCTTC. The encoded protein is CASSASIVIPGAPYNEQFF.